The sequence of this T cell receptor (beta chain) was determined in a study of T cell responses to AZD1222 COVID-19 vaccine. Findings and caveats of the study: With two AZD1222 doses given, Spike-specific TCR breadth and depth both rose.

Germline V gives CDR1 MGHDK, CDR2 SYGVNS. Between the trimmed V and J ends, which lost 8 bases and 4 bases, there was a span of 20 bases. This CDR3 region has 15 residues. Details on this clone: Its antigen is currently unknown.

Assay: immunoSEQ multiplex PCR; the TCRdb copy retains only in-frame clones and omits some. The data hold 120,000 to 150,000 clones, with around 90% observed a single time. This TCR was recovered from an adult in good health. The specimen comprised peripheral blood, sampled on day 0 of AZD1222 vaccination. The chain joins TRBV25-1 to TRBJ1-2; D is uncertain. CDR3 region: CASPPREALIYGYTF. For the CDR3, the DNA is TGTGCCAGCCCTCCCCGAGAGGCTCTAATCTATGGCTACACCTTC.